Listed below are T cell receptor beta chains from one sample, sequenced in a study of T cell changes during pregnancy in multiple sclerosis. The method was immunoSEQ multiplex PCR; TCRdb's version includes in-frame clones alone and lacks a portion of them. The table includes 100,000 or so clones, 90% detected once. The sample here was peripheral blood, taken in the second trimester of pregnancy. Receptor source: a female donor in good health, enrolled as a control in a pregnancy study. The CDR3 runs from the conserved cysteine through the conserved F or W. D genes are given only for firm matches. The size of a clone is reported for some rows only, either as once, few or many, or as a class for expanded clones.

J | D | V | size | DNA | CDR3
TRBJ2-7 | TRBD2 | TRBV7-2 | NA | TGTGCCAGCAGCCTCGGACTAGCGTTCTACGAGCAGTACTTC | CASSLGLAFYEQYF
TRBJ1-6 | TRBD1 | TRBV7-9 | few | TGTGCCAGCAGCATGACAGGGCCCTCCTTCTCCTATAATTCACCCCTCCACTTT | CASSMTGPSFSYNSPLHF
TRBJ1-4 | TRBD1 | TRBV6-5 | NA | TGTGCCAGCAGTCTAACAGGGGCAGATGAAAAACTGTTTTTT | CASSLTGADEKLFF
TRBJ2-3 | NA | TRBV6-5 | NA | TGTGCCAGCAGTTTAACTAGCACCCATACGCAGTATTTT | CASSLTSTHTQYF
TRBJ2-7 | NA | TRBV5-6 | NA | TGTGCCAGCACCTTAGAAGGGGCCTACGAGCAGTACTTC | CASTLEGAYEQYF
TRBJ2-2 | NA | TRBV5-1 | NA | TGCGCCAGCAGCCCCTACGCCGACAGGTCCGGGGAGCTGTTTTTT | CASSPYADRSGELFF
TRBJ1-2 | NA | TRBV18 | NA | TGTGCCAGCTCACGACAGGACCTCTTTGGCTACACCTTC | CASSRQDLFGYTF
TRBJ1-2 | NA | TRBV4-2 | NA | TGTGCCAGCAGCCAAGACCGCCAGGCTAACTATGGCTACACCTTC | CASSQDRQANYGYTF
TRBJ1-1 | TRBD1 | TRBV6-4 | few | TGTGCCAGCAGAAGACAGGGGATGAACACTGAAGCTTTCTTT | CASRRQGMNTEAFF
TRBJ2-7 | NA | TRBV27 | NA | TGTGCCAGCAGTATACACGCCTCCTACGAGCAGTACTTC | CASSIHASYEQYF
TRBJ2-7 | NA | TRBV5-1 | NA | TGCGCCAGCAGCTTGGAAACGGTTGCAGAGCAGTACTTC | CASSLETVAEQYF
TRBJ2-3 | TRBD1 | TRBV6-5 | NA | TGTGCCAGCAGCCAGGGGGACAGGCAGTATTTT | CASSQGDRQYF
TRBJ2-5 | TRBD1 | TRBV27 | once | TGTGCCAGCAGGAGACAGGGGGCTTTGAGGGAGACCCAGTACTTC | CASRRQGALRETQYF
TRBJ1-1 | NA | TRBV11-3 | NA | TGTGCCAGCAGCTTGCAGGGCAGGTCTGAAGCTTTCTTT | CASSLQGRSEAFF
TRBJ1-4 | NA | TRBV5-1 | NA | TGCGCCAGCAGCTTGGGGCAGAATGAAAAACTGTTTTTT | CASSLGQNEKLFF
TRBJ2-5 | NA | TRBV9 | NA | TGTGCCAGCAGCGGACGAGCGGGACAACCAAAAGAGACCCAGTACTTC | CASSGRAGQPKETQYF
TRBJ2-1 | TRBD2 | TRBV6-4 | NA | TGTGCCAGCAGCATACTAGCGGGGGGGCTCCCCGAGCAGTTCTTC | CASSILAGGLPEQFF
TRBJ1-2 | NA | TRBV30 | NA | TGTGCCTGGAGTGTACCACAAATCGATGGCTACACCTTC | CAWSVPQIDGYTF
TRBJ2-2 | TRBD2 | TRBV11-1 | NA | TGTGCCAGCAGCCCCCGGAGTAGCGGGGCGAACACCGGGGAGCTGTTTTTT | CASSPRSSGANTGELFF
TRBJ1-2 | NA | TRBV5-1 | NA | TGCGCCAGCAGCTCAGACAGGTCCGGTTACTATGGCTACACCTTC | CASSSDRSGYYGYTF
TRBJ1-2 | NA | TRBV30 | NA | TGTGCCTGGGCTCGACAGACCCCCTATGGCTACACCTTC | CAWARQTPYGYTF
TRBJ2-5 | NA | TRBV7-2 | once | TGTGCCAGCAGCGAGCGGGTAGCTCAAGAGACCCAGTACTTC | CASSERVAQETQYF
TRBJ2-2 | NA | TRBV27 | NA | TGTGCCAGCAGTTTATCGGCGGCGAACACCGGGGAGCTGTTTTTT | CASSLSAANTGELFF
TRBJ1-5 | NA | TRBV2 | NA | TGTGCCAGCAGTGACAGGGGTAGTCAGCCCCAGCATTTT | CASSDRGSQPQHF
TRBJ2-5 | TRBD1 | TRBV15 | NA | TGTGCCACCAGCGTTCGGACAGGGAACCAAGAGACCCAGTACTTC | CATSVRTGNQETQYF
TRBJ1-2 | TRBD1 | TRBV6-5 | NA | TGTGCCAGCAGTAAGGACAGGGTACATGGCTACACCTTC | CASSKDRVHGYTF
TRBJ2-7 | TRBD2 | TRBV6-1 | NA | TGTGCCAGCAGGACGGGCTCGGGACTAGCCTACGAGCAGTACTTC | CASRTGSGLAYEQYF
TRBJ1-2 | NA | TRBV11-2 | NA | TGTGCCAGCAGCTTAGAGGCAGGGCGGTGGACCTTC | CASSLEAGRWTF
TRBJ1-3 | NA | TRBV11-2 | NA | TGTGCCAGCAGCGCGGGAGTTTCTGGAAACACCATATATTTT | CASSAGVSGNTIYF
TRBJ2-6 | TRBD2 | TRBV6-1 | NA | TGTGCCAGCACGGGGGAGGGACGGGCCAACGTCCTGACTTTC | CASTGEGRANVLTF
TRBJ1-1 | TRBD1 | TRBV14 | few | TGTGCCAGCAGCCTGCAGGGGGTTACTGAAGCTTTCTTT | CASSLQGVTEAFF
TRBJ1-3 | NA | TRBV5-4 | NA | TGTGCCAGCAGCCGGATGACAGCCAGCTCTGGGAACACCATATATTTT | CASSRMTASSGNTIYF
TRBJ2-7 | TRBD1 | TRBV6-1 | NA | TGTGCCAGCCACAGACGACAGGGGGCTCAAGGGGAGCAGTACTTC | CASHRRQGAQGEQYF
TRBJ2-2 | NA | TRBV7-2 | NA | TGTGCCAGCAGCCGAGAAGGCTCCGCGGACACCGGGGAGCTGTTTTTT | CASSREGSADTGELFF
TRBJ1-4 | TRBD1 | TRBV27 | NA | TGTGCCACTAAGACAGGGGCTAATGAAAAACTGTTTTTT | CATKTGANEKLFF
TRBJ2-5 | NA | TRBV18 | NA | TGTGCCAGCTCCTTCGCGGTGCAAGAGACCCAGTACTTC | CASSFAVQETQYF
TRBJ1-3 | TRBD1 | TRBV5-4 | NA | TGTGCCAGCAGCCGACAGGGCATTTTTAGCTCTGGAAACACCATATATTTT | CASSRQGIFSSGNTIYF
TRBJ2-5 | TRBD1 | TRBV5-6 | few | TGTGCCAGCAGCTTGGGACAGGGGTTCCAAGAGACCCAGTACTTC | CASSLGQGFQETQYF
TRBJ2-5 | NA | TRBV6-5 | NA | TGTGCCAGCAGAGCCCTCGGACGGGGAGAGACCCAGTACTTC | CASRALGRGETQYF
TRBJ2-5 | NA | TRBV7-2 | NA | TGTGCCAGCAGCCTATCCCATATCCAAGAGACCCAGTACTTC | CASSLSHIQETQYF
TRBJ2-1 | NA | TRBV5-1 | NA | TGCGCCAGCAGCTTGGCCGTAGCTGCGGGGAACAATGAGCAGTTCTTC | CASSLAVAAGNNEQFF
TRBJ2-7 | TRBD1 | TRBV28 | NA | TGTGCCAGCAGTCGCCTCGGACAGGGGGCCTACGAGCAGTACTTC | CASSRLGQGAYEQYF
TRBJ2-7 | NA | TRBV14 | NA | TGTGCCAGCAGCCAAGAGCCCCAGGGCCAAAGGTACGAGCAGTACTTC | CASSQEPQGQRYEQYF
TRBJ2-7 | TRBD2 | TRBV2 | NA | TGTGCCAGTCGACTAGCGGGGAACTCCTACGAGCAGTACTTC | CASRLAGNSYEQYF
TRBJ2-2 | NA | TRBV27 | NA | TGTGCCAGCAGTAACGGGGGACCTGGAACCGGGGAGCTGTTTTTT | CASSNGGPGTGELFF
TRBJ1-6 | NA | TRBV7-2 | NA | TGTGCCAGCAGCTTACAGGGATACTCACCCCTCCACTTT | CASSLQGYSPLHF
TRBJ2-1 | TRBD2 | TRBV7-2 | NA | TGTGCCAGCAGCTTCCTAACGGGACTAGCATCAGTCCATGAGCAGTTCTTC | CASSFLTGLASVHEQFF
TRBJ2-3 | TRBD2 | TRBV5-1 | NA | TGCGCCAGCAGCTTGTTTGCTAGCGGGGACTTATTTAGCACAGATACGCAGTATTTT | CASSLFASGDLFSTDTQYF
TRBJ2-2 | NA | TRBV15 | NA | TGTGCCACCAGCTTCGGATACTCCAGGGGAGACGGGGAGCTGTTTTTT | CATSFGYSRGDGELFF
TRBJ2-3 | NA | TRBV5-1 | NA | TGCGCCAGCAGCAGTAGGGGGAGGGAGTCGCAGTATTTT | CASSSRGRESQYF
TRBJ1-2 | TRBD1 | TRBV6-5 | NA | TGTGCCAGCAGTTACGGCAGGGGGCGAGGCTATGGCTACACCTTC | CASSYGRGRGYGYTF
TRBJ2-7 | NA | TRBV25-1 | NA | TGTGCCAGCAGTGAAACGGGGGAGGACTACGAGCAGTACTTC | CASSETGEDYEQYF
TRBJ1-1 | NA | TRBV6-5 | NA | TGTGCCAGCAGTTACCGGCCGGGGGACCTACCTGAAGCTTTCTTT | CASSYRPGDLPEAFF
TRBJ1-2 | NA | TRBV6-5 | NA | TGTGCCAGCAGCACAGCAGGTTGGGGCTACACCTTC | CASSTAGWGYTF
TRBJ2-5 | NA | TRBV2 | few | TGTGCCAGCAGTGACAGGGGAGTGACCCAGTACTTC | CASSDRGVTQYF